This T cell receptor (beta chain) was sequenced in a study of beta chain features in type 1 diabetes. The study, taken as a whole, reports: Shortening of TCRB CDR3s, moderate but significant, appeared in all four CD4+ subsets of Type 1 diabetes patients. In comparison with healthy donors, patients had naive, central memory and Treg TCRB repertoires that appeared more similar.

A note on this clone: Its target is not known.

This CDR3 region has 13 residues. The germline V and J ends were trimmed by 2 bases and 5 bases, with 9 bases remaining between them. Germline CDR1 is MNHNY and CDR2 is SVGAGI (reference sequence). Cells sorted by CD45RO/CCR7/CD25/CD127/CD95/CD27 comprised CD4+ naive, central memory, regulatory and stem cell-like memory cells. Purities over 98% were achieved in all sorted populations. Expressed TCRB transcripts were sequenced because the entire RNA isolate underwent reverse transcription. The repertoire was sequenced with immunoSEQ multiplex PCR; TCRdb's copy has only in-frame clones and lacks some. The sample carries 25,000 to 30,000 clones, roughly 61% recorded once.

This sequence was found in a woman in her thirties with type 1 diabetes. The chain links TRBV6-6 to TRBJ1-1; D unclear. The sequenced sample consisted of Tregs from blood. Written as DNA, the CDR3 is TGTGCCAGCAGTTACCTTGGCTGGACTGAAGCTTTCTTT. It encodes CASSYLGWTEAFF.